This TCR beta chain was captured in a study of CD4 T cells in relation to SARS-CoV-2 and coronaviruses. Study in general: ViraFEST: approximately 10-day antigen culture of PBMCs, then TCR beta CDR3 sequencing.

Profiling relied on immunoSEQ multiplex PCR, and the TCRdb table lists in-frame clones only, not all of them. The repertoire holds some 23,000 clones, 76% seen once, with around a fifth in the top ten. Before the COVID-19 pandemic, during about 2010-2018, CD4+ T cells were taken from unexposed donors. Isolation of CD4+ T cells took place after about eleven days in culture. Testing used SARS-CoV-2 S/N and four cold-coronavirus spikes on unexposed-donor CD4+ T cells, cells permitting. CDR1 is PRHDT and CDR2 is FYEKMQ in the germline V gene (reference sequence). V gave up 0 bases and J gave up 9 bases, with 12 bases separating them. CDR3 size: 14 residues. Overall study findings and caveats: This crossreactivity analysis covered spike protein alone, no other viral proteins. Monoreactive clones expanded significantly more to SARS-CoV-2 than crossreactive clones did.

In regard to this clone: Its cognate antigen is unknown.

Sequenced input: CD4+ T cells from PBMCs, cultured in vitro. This chain joins TRBV13 and TRBJ2-1; a possible D gene is TRBD2 (6 bases). This TCR came from a human donor in good health. CDR3 nucleotide sequence: TGTGCCAGCAGCTTAGGCCTAGGGGAGGCTGAGCAGTTCTTC. It translates to CASSLGLGEAEQFF.